This T cell receptor (beta chain) came from a study of cytomegalovirus exposure and HLA in healthy donors. TCRdb keeps only in-frame clones here, not all; method: immunoSEQ multiplex PCR. The sample contains about 260,000 clones, 90% of which appear only once. CDR1 SGHRS and CDR2 YFSETQ come from the germline V gene. The trim removed 5 bases at V and 8 bases at J, leaving 4 bases unmatched. CDR3 length equals 14 residues. Sequenced sample: PBMCs. The source of this sequence is a young woman in good health and CMV-seronegative. The J gene is TRBJ2-1, the V gene TRBV5-1; 13 bases match TRBD2. CDR3: CASRWTSGSYEQFF. DNA of the CDR3: TGCGCCAGCAGGTGGACTAGCGGGAGTTATGAGCAGTTCTTC.